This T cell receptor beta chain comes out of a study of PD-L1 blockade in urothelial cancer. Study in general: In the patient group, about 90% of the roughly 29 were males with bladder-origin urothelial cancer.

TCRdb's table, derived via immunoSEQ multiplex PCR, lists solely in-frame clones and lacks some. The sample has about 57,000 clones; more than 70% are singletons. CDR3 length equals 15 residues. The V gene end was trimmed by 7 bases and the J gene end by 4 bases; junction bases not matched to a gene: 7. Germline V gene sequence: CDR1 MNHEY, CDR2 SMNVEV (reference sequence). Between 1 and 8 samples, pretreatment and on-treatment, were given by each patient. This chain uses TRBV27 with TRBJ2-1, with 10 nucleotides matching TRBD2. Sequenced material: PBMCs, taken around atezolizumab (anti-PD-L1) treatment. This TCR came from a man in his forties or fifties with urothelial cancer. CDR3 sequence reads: CASIRAGGSYNEQFF. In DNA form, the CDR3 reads TGTGCCAGCATCCGAGCGGGAGGGTCTTACAATGAGCAGTTCTTC.